This T cell receptor beta chain was recorded in a study of early T cells in non-severe SARS-CoV-2 infection. Turning to the study itself: The chains were unpaired, and the sequenced material was bulk RNA from unsorted whole blood.

This clonotype was seen at least ten times. This CDR3 contains 16 residues. CDR1 and CDR2 from the germline V gene are MNHNY and SVGAGI (reference sequence). V lost 2 bases and J 2 bases, leaving 15 bases between the germline ends. Individual cDNA molecules were tagged with unique molecular identifiers, the study reported. TCRdb re-called the 5' RACE reads with MiXCR, one entry per CDR3 protein. The sample contains 34,000 or so distinct CDR3 sequences, around 9% of which appear only once. This receptor was identified in an adult who was a healthcare worker with PCR-confirmed SARS-CoV-2 infection or an uninfected control (not recorded which). The sequenced sample was whole blood. V gene TRBV6-6 combines with J gene TRBJ2-5; perhaps D is TRBD1 or TRBD2 (5 bases each). The CDR3 nucleotides are TGTGCCAGCAGTTACGGGGCCAGAGGGATTCAAGAGACCCAGTACTTC. Translated: CASSYGARGIQETQYF.